The 24 T cell receptor beta chains below all came from one sample that was sequenced in a study of blood T cell repertoires in COVID-19. TCRdb's table, derived via immunoSEQ multiplex PCR, lists solely in-frame clones and lacks some. The table lists tens of thousands of clones, more than 75% of them singletons. What was sequenced was peripheral blood. The receptors derive from a human donor in a cohort sampled during active COVID-19.

The gene calls are TRBV2 and TRBJ1-1, with D possibly being TRBD1 (6 bases). Germline values: CDR1 SNHLY, CDR2 FYNNEI. This CDR3 comprises 13 residues. V lost 8 bases to trimming and J lost 1 base, with 11 bases between them. In nucleotides, the CDR3 is TGTGCCAGCTTTCCGGACAGGAACACTGAAGCTTTCTTT. Translated, it gives CASFPDRNTEAFF.

V is TRBV1 and J is TRBJ2-7; the table gives TRBD2 as D, unverified against the DNA. TRBV1 is a pseudogene. The CDR3 is made up of 14 amino acids. Here the CDR3 reads CTRRTSASSYEQYF. The CDR3 coding sequence is TGCACCAGGCGGACTAGCGCTAGCTCCTACGAGCAGTACTTC.

The V call is TRBV5-1, the J call TRBJ2-2; possible D gene TRBD2, 6 bases. The CDR3 is made up of 15 amino acids. V lost 4 bases and J 2 bases, leaving 12 bases between the germline ends. Germline V gene lookup returns CDR1 SGHRS and CDR2 YFSETQ. For the CDR3, the DNA is TGCGCCAGCAGCACCCTTAGCGGAAACACCGGGGAGCTGTTTTTT. Protein: CASSTLSGNTGELFF.

This clone occurred a few times. This chain joins TRBV7-8 and TRBJ2-1; 12 positions agree with TRBD2. This CDR3 has 14 residues. Germline values: CDR1 SGHVS, CDR2 FQNEAQ. J lost 6 bases, V lost 4 bases, and 1 base had no gene match. CDR3 nucleotides: TGTGCCAGCAGCTCTAGCGGGGGGGTCAATGAGCAGTTCTTC. It is translated as CASSSSGGVNEQFF.

The chain recombines TRBV12-5 with TRBJ2-2; 8 bases match TRBD1. The J segment lost 4 bases and the V segment lost 7 bases, leaving 5 bases of the junction unmatched. Germline CDR1 reads LGHNT; CDR2 reads FRNRAP. The CDR3 loop spans 14 amino acids. The CDR3 spells CASVQGAVTGELFF. The CDR3 coding sequence is TGTGCTAGTGTTCAGGGGGCGGTCACCGGGGAGCTGTTTTTT.

The V and J genes are TRBV4-1 and TRBJ1-5, with D uncertain. Germline CDR1 is MGHRA and CDR2 is YSYEKL. V shed 1 base and J shed 0 bases, with 7 bases lying between them. The CDR3 loop spans 15 amino acids. The CDR3 here is CASSQGVSSNQPQHF. DNA for the CDR3: TGCGCCAGCAGCCAAGGAGTATCTAGCAATCAGCCCCAGCATTTT.

V usage is TRBV2 and J usage is TRBJ2-5, with a tentative D call TRBD1 (6 bases). Germline CDR1 is SNHLY and CDR2 is FYNNEI. The CDR3 loop spans 14 amino acids. Between the trimmed V and J ends, which lost 4 bases and 0 bases, there was a span of 9 bases. The CDR3 bases are TGTGCCAGCAGTGGAGGACAGCACCAAGAGACCCAGTACTTC. As protein: CASSGGQHQETQYF. The full variable domain, with the rest looked up from reference TRBV2 and TRBJ2-5, is EPEVTQTPSHQVTQMGQEVILRCVPISNHLYFYWYRQILGQKVEFLVSFYNNEISEKSEIFDDQFSVERPDGSNFTLKIRSTKLEDSAMYFCASSGGQHQETQYFGPGTRLLVL.

The rearrangement links TRBV23-1 to TRBJ1-1, with 8 bases fitting TRBD1. TRBV23-1 is reported as an ORF; its role is uncertain. The CDR3 runs 16 residues. V dropped 7 bases and J dropped 0; count of bases not matched to a gene: 10. The CDR3 here is CASKQDRDPLNTEAFF. Here the CDR3 DNA reads TGCGCCAGCAAACAGGACAGGGACCCTTTGAACACTGAAGCTTTCTTT.

A few counts support this clone. This CDR3 reads CASSPTSLSRDEQFF. The DNA of the CDR3 is TGTGCCAGCAGTCCGACTAGCTTGTCGAGGGATGAGCAGTTCTTC. The gene calls are TRBV6-5 and TRBJ2-1, with 7 bases that match TRBD2. This CDR3 has 15 amino acids. Per germline, CDR1 MNHEY and CDR2 SVGAGI. The junction had 12 bases not matched to a gene; V was cut back by 5 bases and J by 8 bases.

The rearrangement uses TRBV10-1 and TRBJ2-5; 8 bases are shared with TRBD1. Germline lookup yields CDR1 WNHNN and CDR2 SYGVQD (reference sequence). There are 15 residues in the CDR3. Trimming cost V 0 bases and J 5 bases; bases outside gene matches: 5. CDR3: CASSESRTGTETQYF. For the CDR3, the DNA is TGCGCCAGCAGTGAGTCGAGGACAGGGACGGAGACCCAGTACTTC.

This clone was counted once. The rearrangement links TRBV29-1 to TRBJ2-2; weak D call: TRBD1 (5 bases). The CDR3 is made up of 15 amino acids. The V end was cut by 3 bases, the J end by 4 bases, with 15 bases between. Germline V lookup: CDR1 SQVTM, CDR2 ANQGSEA. The CDR3 nucleotides are TGCAGCGTTGACGAGCAGGGAAGGGGCACCGGGGAGCTGTTTTTT. It codes for CSVDEQGRGTGELFF.

This chain uses TRBV18 with TRBJ1-2; D ambiguous. With 2 bases removed from V and 2 bases from J, the gap between germline ends came to 9 bases. The CDR3 runs to 14 residues. The V gene's germline CDR1 is KGHSH and CDR2 LQKENI. CDR3 sequence reads: CASSPSVTNYGYTF. The CDR3 DNA sequence: TGTGCCAGCTCACCATCGGTTACCAACTATGGCTACACCTTC.

V gene TRBV28 combines with J gene TRBJ1-3; TRBD1 matches at 7 bases. V dropped 8 bases and J dropped 2; count of bases not matched to a gene: 3. Germline lookup yields CDR1 MDHEN and CDR2 SYDVKM. The CDR3 has 13 residues. CDR3 loop: CASRDSTGNTIYF. CDR3 sequence (DNA): TGTGCCAGCCGGGACAGCACTGGAAACACCATATATTTT.

CDR3 in amino acids: CASSGDTYEQYF. The CDR3 coding sequence is TGCGCCAGCAGCGGGGACACCTACGAGCAGTACTTC. This chain joins TRBV5-1 and TRBJ2-7; D is perhaps TRBD1 (6 bases). The germline V gene has CDR1 SGHRS and CDR2 YFSETQ. The CDR3 spans 12 residues. The V and J ends lost 4 bases and 2 bases respectively, with 7 bases between them.

This rearrangement joins TRBV28 to TRBJ2-5; 13 bases align to TRBD2. Germline values: CDR1 MDHEN, CDR2 SYDVKM. V dropped 5 bases and J dropped 5; count of bases not matched to a gene: 5. The CDR3 length is 15 residues. CDR3 DNA sequence: TGTGCCAGCAGTCCCCCGACTAGCGGGGGGGAGACCCAGTACTTC. Its translation is CASSPPTSGGETQYF.

This clone has only one observation. The chain employs TRBV25-1 and TRBJ1-3, with D uncertain. Trimming took 2 bases from V and 3 from J, leaving 8 bases between them. The CDR3 runs to 14 residues. Germline V gives CDR1 MGHDK, CDR2 SYGVNS. The CDR3 DNA reads as TGTGCCAGCAGTGAAGCAGGTCTTGGAAACACCATATATTTT. Translation gives CASSEAGLGNTIYF.

The chain has TRBV18 and TRBJ2-7; D not certain. CDR1 and CDR2 (germline): KGHSH, LQKENI. The CDR3 is 16 amino acids. The germline V and J ends were trimmed by 3 bases and 1 base, with 16 bases remaining between them. CDR3 region: CASSPLPVQASYEQYF. CDR3 sequence (DNA): TGTGCCAGCTCACCGCTTCCAGTCCAGGCGTCCTACGAGCAGTACTTC.

The chain employs TRBV5-1 and TRBJ2-5, with TRBD1 identical over 8 bases. There are 14 residues in the CDR3. The germline gives CDR1 SGHRS, CDR2 YFSETQ. The J segment lost 4 bases and the V segment lost 4 bases, leaving 6 bases of the junction unmatched. This CDR3 reads CASSLTGERETQYF. DNA of the CDR3: TGCGCCAGCAGCCTGACAGGGGAGCGAGAGACCCAGTACTTC.

The CDR3: CASSIDGAGAYYEQYF. The CDR3 nucleotides read TGTGCCAGTAGTATAGATGGAGCAGGGGCATACTACGAGCAGTACTTC. The chain is built from TRBV19 and TRBJ2-7, with D perhaps matching TRBD1 (6 bases). This CDR3 has 16 residues. CDR1 LNHDA and CDR2 SQIVND come from the germline V gene (reference sequence). V was shortened by 0 bases and J by 3 bases, with 15 bases between the two germline ends. The whole variable domain, remainder taken from reference TRBV19 and TRBJ2-7, is DGGITQSPKYLFRKEGQNVTLSCEQNLNHDAMYWYRQDPGQGLRLIYYSQIVNDFQKGDIAEGYSVSREKKESFPLTVTSAQKNPTAFYLCASSIDGAGAYYEQYFGPGTRLTVT.

The chain has TRBV11-2 and TRBJ2-3, with 7 positions matching TRBD2. Germline V gene lookup returns CDR1 SGHAT and CDR2 FQNNGV. The CDR3 extends over 14 amino acids. V was clipped by 1 base and J by 6 bases; unmatched bases: 4. The chain's CDR3 is CASSLGLSGDTQYF. CDR3 nucleotides: TGTGCCAGCAGCTTAGGCCTTAGCGGGGATACGCAGTATTTT.

Here the CDR3 reads CASSHWTGRTEAFF. The CDR3 DNA sequence: TGTGCCAGCAGCCATTGGACAGGGCGGACTGAAGCTTTCTTT. The J gene is TRBJ1-1, the V gene TRBV3-1 (or the pseudogene TRBV3-2); 8 nucleotides line up with TRBD1. The CDR3 has 14 residues. The V gene's germline CDR1 is LGHDT and CDR2 YNNKEL (reference sequence). Losses at the gene ends were 3 bases for V and 5 bases for J; bases not matched to a gene: 5.

V gene TRBV7-9 combines with J gene TRBJ2-1; tentative D call: TRBD2 (5 bases). CDR1 and CDR2 (germline): SEHNR, FQNEAQ (reference sequence). The CDR3 runs to 14 residues. Between the trimmed V and J ends, which lost 3 bases and 10 bases, there was a span of 16 bases. CDR3 in amino acids: CASSFSQTRGEQFF. CDR3 nucleotides: TGTGCCAGCAGCTTTTCCCAGACCCGAGGGGAGCAGTTCTTC.

The count of this clone is one. This chain uses TRBV27 with TRBJ2-7; 7 bases align to TRBD1. Germline values: CDR1 MNHEY, CDR2 SMNVEV (reference sequence). The CDR3 runs to 13 residues. J gave up 7 bases and V 5 bases, and 8 bases lay outside the gene matches. The CDR3 here is CASSLNRDREQYF. CDR3 DNA sequence: TGTGCCAGCAGTCTTAACCGGGACAGAGAGCAGTACTTC.

The chain combines TRBV6-5 with TRBJ1-5; D remains ambiguous. Germline loops: CDR1 MNHEY, CDR2 SVGAGI. Trimming removed 5 bases from V and 2 bases from J, with 13 bases in between. CDR3 length equals 15 residues. CDR3: CASSIRRSGNQPQHF. CDR3 bases: TGTGCCAGCAGTATTAGGAGGTCTGGCAATCAGCCCCAGCATTTT.